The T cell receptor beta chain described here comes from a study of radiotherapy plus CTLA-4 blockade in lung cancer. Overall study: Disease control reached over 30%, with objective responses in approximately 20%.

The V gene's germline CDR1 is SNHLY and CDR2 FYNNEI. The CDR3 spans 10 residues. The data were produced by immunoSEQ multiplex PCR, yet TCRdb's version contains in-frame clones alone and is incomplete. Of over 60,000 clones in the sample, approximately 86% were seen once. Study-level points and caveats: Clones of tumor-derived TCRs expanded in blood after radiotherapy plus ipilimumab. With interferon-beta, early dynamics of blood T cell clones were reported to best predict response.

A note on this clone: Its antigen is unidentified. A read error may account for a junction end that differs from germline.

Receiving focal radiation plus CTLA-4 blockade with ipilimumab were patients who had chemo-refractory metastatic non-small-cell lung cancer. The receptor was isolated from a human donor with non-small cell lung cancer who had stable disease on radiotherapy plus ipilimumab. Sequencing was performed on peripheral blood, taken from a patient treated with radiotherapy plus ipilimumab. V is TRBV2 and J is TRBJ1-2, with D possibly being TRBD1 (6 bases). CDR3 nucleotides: TGTGCCAGCGTTGACCCGGGACACTTGTTC. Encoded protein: CASVDPGHLF.